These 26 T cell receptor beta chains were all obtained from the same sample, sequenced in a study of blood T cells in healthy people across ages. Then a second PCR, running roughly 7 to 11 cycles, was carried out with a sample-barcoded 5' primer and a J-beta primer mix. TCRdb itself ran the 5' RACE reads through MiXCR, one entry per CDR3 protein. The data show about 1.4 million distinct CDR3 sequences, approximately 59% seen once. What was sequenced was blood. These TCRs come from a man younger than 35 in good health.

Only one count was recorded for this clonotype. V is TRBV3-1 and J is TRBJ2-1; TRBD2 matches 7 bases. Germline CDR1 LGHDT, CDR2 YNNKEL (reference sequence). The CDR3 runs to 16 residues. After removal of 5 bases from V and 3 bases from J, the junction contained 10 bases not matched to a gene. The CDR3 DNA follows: TGTGCCAGCAGCACCCTCCTAGCGGAATACTACAATGAGCAGTTCTTC. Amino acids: CASSTLLAEYYNEQFF.

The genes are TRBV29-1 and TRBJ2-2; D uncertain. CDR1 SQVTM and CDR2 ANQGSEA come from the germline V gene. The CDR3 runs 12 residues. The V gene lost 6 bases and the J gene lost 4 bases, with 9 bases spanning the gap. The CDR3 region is CSVPTVTGELFF. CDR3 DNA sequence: TGCAGCGTCCCGACTGTCACCGGGGAGCTGTTTTTT.

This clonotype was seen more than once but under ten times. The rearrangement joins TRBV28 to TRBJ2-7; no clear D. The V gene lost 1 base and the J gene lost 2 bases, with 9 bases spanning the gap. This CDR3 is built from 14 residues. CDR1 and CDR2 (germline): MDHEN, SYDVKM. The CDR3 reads CASSLFLGTYEQYF. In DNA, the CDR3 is TGTGCCAGCAGTTTATTTTTGGGGACCTACGAGCAGTACTTC.

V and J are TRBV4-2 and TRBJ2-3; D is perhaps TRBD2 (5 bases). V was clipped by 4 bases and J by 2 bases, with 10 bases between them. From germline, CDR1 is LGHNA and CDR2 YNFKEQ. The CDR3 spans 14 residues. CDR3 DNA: TGTGCCAGCAGCCCCACTAGATCCACAGATACGCAGTATTTT. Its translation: CASSPTRSTDTQYF.

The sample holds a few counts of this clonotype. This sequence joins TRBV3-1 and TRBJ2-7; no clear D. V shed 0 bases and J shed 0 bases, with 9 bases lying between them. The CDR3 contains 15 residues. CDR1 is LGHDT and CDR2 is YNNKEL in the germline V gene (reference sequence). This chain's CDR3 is CASSQDISSSYEQYF. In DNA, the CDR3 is TGTGCCAGCAGCCAAGATATTTCATCCTCCTACGAGCAGTACTTC.

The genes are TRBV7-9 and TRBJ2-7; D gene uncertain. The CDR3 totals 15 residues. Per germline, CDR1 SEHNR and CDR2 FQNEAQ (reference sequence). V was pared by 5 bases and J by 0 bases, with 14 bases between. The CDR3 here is CASSQTLGASYEQYF. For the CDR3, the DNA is TGTGCCAGCAGCCAAACCCTAGGAGCCTCCTACGAGCAGTACTTC.

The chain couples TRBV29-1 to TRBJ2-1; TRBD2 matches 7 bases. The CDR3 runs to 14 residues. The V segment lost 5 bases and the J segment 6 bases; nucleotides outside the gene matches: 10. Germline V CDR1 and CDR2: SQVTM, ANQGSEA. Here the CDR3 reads CSVPWSGATNEQFF. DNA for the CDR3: TGCAGCGTTCCTTGGAGCGGGGCCACCAATGAGCAGTTCTTC.

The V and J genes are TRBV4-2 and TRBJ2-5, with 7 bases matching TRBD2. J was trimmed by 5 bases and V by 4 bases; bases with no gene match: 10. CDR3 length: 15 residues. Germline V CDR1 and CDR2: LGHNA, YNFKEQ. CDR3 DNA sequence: TGTGCCAGCAGCCCATTTCCCGGGGGGTCCGAGACCCAGTACTTC. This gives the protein CASSPFPGGSETQYF.

CDR3 region: CASSLVGGYGSPLHF. The CDR3 bases are TGTGCCAGCAGCTTAGTCGGAGGTTATGGTTCACCCCTCCACTTT. The rearrangement links TRBV7-8 to TRBJ1-6; D uncertain. Trimming left V 1 base short and J 9 bases short, with 13 bases between. This CDR3 has 15 amino acids. Germline V gene lookup returns CDR1 SGHVS and CDR2 FQNEAQ.

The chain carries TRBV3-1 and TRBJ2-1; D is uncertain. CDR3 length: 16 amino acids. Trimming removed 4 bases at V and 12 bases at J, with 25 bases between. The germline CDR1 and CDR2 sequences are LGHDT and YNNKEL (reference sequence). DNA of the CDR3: TGTGCCAGCAGCCCTATTCCCTCGCGGACCGACAATTGGCAGTTCTTC. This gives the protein CASSPIPSRTDNWQFF.

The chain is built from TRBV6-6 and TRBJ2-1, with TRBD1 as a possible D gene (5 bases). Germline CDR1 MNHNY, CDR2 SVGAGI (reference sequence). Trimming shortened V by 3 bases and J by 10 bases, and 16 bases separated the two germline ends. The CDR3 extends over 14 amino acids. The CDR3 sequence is CASSYSAGKQEQFF. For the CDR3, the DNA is TGTGCCAGCAGTTATTCGGCAGGGAAGCAGGAGCAGTTCTTC.

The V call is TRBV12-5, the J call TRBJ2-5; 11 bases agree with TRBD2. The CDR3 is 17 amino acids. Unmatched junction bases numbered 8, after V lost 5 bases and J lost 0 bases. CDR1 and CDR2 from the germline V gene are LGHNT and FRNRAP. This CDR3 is CASGNGLAGPHQETQYF. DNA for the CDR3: TGTGCTAGTGGTAATGGACTAGCGGGTCCACACCAAGAGACCCAGTACTTC.

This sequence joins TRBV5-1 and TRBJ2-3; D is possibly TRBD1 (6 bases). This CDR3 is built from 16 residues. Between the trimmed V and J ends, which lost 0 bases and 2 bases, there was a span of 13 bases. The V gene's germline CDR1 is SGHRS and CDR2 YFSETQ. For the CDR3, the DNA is TGCGCCAGCAGCTTGGACCCGGGACACATCACAGATACGCAGTATTTT. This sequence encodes CASSLDPGHITDTQYF.

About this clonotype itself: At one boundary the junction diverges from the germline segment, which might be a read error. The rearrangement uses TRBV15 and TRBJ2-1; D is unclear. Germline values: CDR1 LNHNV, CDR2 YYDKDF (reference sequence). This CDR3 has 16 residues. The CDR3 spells CATSRDPSASRDEQFF. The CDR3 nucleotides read TGTGCTACCAGCAGAGATCCCTCCGCCTCCCGCGATGAGCAGTTCTTC.

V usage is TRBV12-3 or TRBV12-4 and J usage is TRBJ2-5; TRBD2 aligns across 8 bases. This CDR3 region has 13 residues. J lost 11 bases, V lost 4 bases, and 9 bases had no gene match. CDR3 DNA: TGTGCCAGCAGTTCCCAAAGCGGGAGTGAGCAGTACTTC. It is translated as CASSSQSGSEQYF.

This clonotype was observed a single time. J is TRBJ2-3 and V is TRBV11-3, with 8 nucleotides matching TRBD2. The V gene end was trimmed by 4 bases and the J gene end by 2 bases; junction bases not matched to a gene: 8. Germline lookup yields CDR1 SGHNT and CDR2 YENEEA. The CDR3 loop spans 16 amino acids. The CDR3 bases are TGTGCCAGCAGCTCGGGGACTAGTACTACCACAGATACGCAGTATTTT. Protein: CASSSGTSTTTDTQYF.

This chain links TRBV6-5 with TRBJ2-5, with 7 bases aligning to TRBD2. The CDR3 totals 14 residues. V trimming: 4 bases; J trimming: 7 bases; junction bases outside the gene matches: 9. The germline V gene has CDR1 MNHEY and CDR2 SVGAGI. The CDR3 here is CASSSTTSQGTQYF. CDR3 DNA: TGTGCCAGCAGTTCAACGACTAGCCAGGGGACCCAGTACTTC.

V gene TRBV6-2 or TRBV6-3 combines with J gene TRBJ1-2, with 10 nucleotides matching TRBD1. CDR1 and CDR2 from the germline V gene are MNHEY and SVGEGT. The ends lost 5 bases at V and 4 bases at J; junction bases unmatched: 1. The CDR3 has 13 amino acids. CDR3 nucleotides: TGTGCCAGCAGTAGGACAGGGGGCTATGGCTACACCTTC. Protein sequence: CASSRTGGYGYTF.

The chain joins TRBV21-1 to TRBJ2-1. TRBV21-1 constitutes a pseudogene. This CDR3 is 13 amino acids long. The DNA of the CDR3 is TGTGCCAGCAGCAAAAATCCGCGAAATGAGCAGTTCTTC. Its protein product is CASSKNPRNEQFF.

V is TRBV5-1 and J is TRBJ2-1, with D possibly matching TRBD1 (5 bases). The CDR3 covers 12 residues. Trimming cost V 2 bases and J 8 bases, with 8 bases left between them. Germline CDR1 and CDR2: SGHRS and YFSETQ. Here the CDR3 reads CASSLQAYEQFF. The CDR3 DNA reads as TGCGCCAGCAGCTTACAGGCCTATGAGCAGTTCTTC.

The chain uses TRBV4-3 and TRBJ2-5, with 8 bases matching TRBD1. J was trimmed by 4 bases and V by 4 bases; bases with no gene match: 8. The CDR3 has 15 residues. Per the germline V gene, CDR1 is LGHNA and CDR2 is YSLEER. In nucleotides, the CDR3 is TGCGCCAGCAGCCGTGGACAGGGAGGTGTAGAGACCCAGTACTTC. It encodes CASSRGQGGVETQYF.

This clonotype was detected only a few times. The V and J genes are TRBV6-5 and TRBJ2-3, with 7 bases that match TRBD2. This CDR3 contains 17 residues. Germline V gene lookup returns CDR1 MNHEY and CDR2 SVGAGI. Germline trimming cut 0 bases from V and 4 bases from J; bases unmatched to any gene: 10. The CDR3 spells CASSYSMFGGSADTQYF. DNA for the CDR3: TGTGCCAGCAGTTACTCGATGTTCGGCGGGAGTGCAGATACGCAGTATTTT.

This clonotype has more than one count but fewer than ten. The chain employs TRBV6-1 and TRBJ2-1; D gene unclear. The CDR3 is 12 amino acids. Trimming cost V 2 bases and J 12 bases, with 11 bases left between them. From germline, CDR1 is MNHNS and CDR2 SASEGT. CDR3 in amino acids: CASSERAGGQFF. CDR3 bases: TGTGCCAGCAGTGAACGGGCCGGCGGGCAGTTCTTC.

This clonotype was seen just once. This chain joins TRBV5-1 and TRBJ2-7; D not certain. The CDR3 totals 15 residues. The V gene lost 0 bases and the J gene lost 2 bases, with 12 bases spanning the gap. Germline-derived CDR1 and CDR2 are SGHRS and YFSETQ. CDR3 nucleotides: TGCGCCAGCAGCTTGGAAGCCCATCCAGCCTACGAGCAGTACTTC. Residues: CASSLEAHPAYEQYF.

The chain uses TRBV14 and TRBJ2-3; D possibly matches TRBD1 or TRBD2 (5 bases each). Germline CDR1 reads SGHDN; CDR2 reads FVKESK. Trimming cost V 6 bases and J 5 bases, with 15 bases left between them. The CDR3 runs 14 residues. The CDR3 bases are TGTGCCAGCAGTCCTTGGGGGTCCGGAGATACGCAGTATTTT. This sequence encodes CASSPWGSGDTQYF.

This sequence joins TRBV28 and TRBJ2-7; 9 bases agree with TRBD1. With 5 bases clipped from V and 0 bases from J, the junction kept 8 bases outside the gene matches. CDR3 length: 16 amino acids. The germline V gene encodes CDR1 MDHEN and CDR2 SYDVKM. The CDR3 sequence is CASSLRTGEISYEQYF. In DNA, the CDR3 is TGTGCCAGCAGTCTCCGGACAGGGGAGATCTCCTACGAGCAGTACTTC. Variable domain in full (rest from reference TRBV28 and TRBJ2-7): DVKVTQSSRYLVKRTGEKVFLECVQDMDHENMFWYRQDPGLGLRLIYFSYDVKMKEKGDIPEGYSVSREKKERFSLILESASTNQTSMYLCASSLRTGEISYEQYFGPGTRLTVT.